The present T cell receptor (beta chain) was sequenced within a study of beta chain features in type 1 diabetes. This clone was observed many times. No antigen is known for it. The sample holds other DNA sequences that translate to the same CDR3. Overall study findings and caveats: Patients with type 1 diabetes showed fewer VDJ junction insertions and more deletions. Patients' naive, central memory and regulatory TCRB repertoires appeared more alike than those of healthy donors.

Germline CDR1 SEHNR, CDR2 FQNEAQ (reference sequence). The CDR3 totals 13 residues. V dropped 5 bases and J dropped 2 bases, with 6 bases sitting between them. The whole isolated RNA underwent reverse transcription, so sequencing captured expressed TCRB transcripts. Using immunoSEQ multiplex PCR, the repertoire was profiled, and TCRdb retains in-frame clones only, with some absent. The data show about 300,000 clones, 7.5% to 9.5% seen once. Researchers reported sorting CD4+ naive, central memory, regulatory and stem cell-like memory cells via CD45RO/CCR7/CD25/CD127/CD95/CD27. Purity of each sorted population was above 95%.

This receptor was obtained from a woman aged 18-29 years in good health. V usage is TRBV7-9 and J usage is TRBJ2-2; no clear D gene. The sequencing sample was made of central memory CD4+ T cells from blood. CDR3 sequence (DNA): TGTGCCAGCAGCCTCCTTAACACCGGGGAGCTGTTTTTT. As protein: CASSLLNTGELFF.